This passage covers 9 T cell receptor beta chains from one sample sequenced in a study of cytomegalovirus exposure and HLA in healthy donors. Repertoires were generated with immunoSEQ multiplex PCR, while TCRdb's copy carries only in-frame clones and drops some. The sample shows roughly 260,000 clones, around 89% of them seen only once. Sequencing used PBMCs. Source of these receptors: a woman younger than 30 in good health and CMV-seronegative.

J is TRBJ2-5 and V is TRBV19; 9 nucleotides align to TRBD1. The junction had 6 bases not matched to a gene; V was cut back by 5 bases and J by 2 bases. CDR3 length: 15 amino acids. From germline, CDR1 is LNHDA and CDR2 SQIVND (reference sequence). The CDR3 region is CASSFRDRAQETQYF. CDR3 DNA: TGTGCCAGTAGTTTCCGGGACAGGGCACAAGAGACCCAGTACTTC.

The chain combines TRBV6-4 with TRBJ2-2; 7 positions match TRBD1. Trimming at V came to 11 bases and at J to 3 bases, leaving 9 bases not matched to a gene. CDR1 and CDR2 (germline): MRHNA, SNTAGT. The CDR3 is made up of 14 amino acids. As DNA, the CDR3 is TGTGCCTCATCCGGGACAGAAGACACCGGGGAGCTGTTTTTT. As protein: CASSGTEDTGELFF.

The chain uses TRBV9 and TRBJ1-6, with 7 bases lining up with TRBD1. The germline CDR1 and CDR2 sequences are SGDLS and YYNGEE. This CDR3 is built from 15 residues. The V gene end was trimmed by 8 bases and the J gene end by 7 bases; junction bases not matched to a gene: 12. In DNA, the CDR3 is TGTGCCAGTAGAAACCCGGGACAGTCAAATTCACCCCTCCACTTT. Protein sequence: CASRNPGQSNSPLHF.

The genes are TRBV4-3 and TRBJ1-5; no definite D call. This CDR3 has 15 amino acids. V lost 0 bases to trimming and J lost 1 base, with 7 bases between them. Germline lookup yields CDR1 LGHNA and CDR2 YSLEER. The CDR3 spells CASSQDRGSNQPQHF. The DNA of the CDR3 is TGCGCCAGCAGCCAAGATCGAGGGAGCAATCAGCCCCAGCATTTT.

CDR3 amino acids: CASSDWDRGHHLYEQYF. CDR3 nucleotide sequence: TGTGCCAGCAGTGACTGGGACAGGGGGCACCACCTCTACGAGCAGTACTTC. The rearrangement links TRBV2 to TRBJ2-7; 12 bases are shared with TRBD1. Per the germline V gene, CDR1 is SNHLY and CDR2 is FYNNEI. This CDR3 contains 17 residues. V shed 3 bases and J 3 bases; nucleotides not matched to a gene: 9.

The chain links TRBV14 to TRBJ1-2; D ambiguous. Germline loops: CDR1 SGHDN, CDR2 FVKESK. The CDR3 contains 15 residues. The ends were cut back, 1 base at V and 5 bases at J, with 14 bases in the middle. The DNA for the CDR3 is TGTGCCAGCAGCCAAGGCGGGCCGGGGTTTTATGGCTACACCTTC. This translates into CASSQGGPGFYGYTF.

The V call is TRBV29-1, the J call TRBJ2-7; D is possibly TRBD1 (8 bases). Trimming stripped 3 bases from V and 3 bases from J, with 18 bases between. This CDR3 region has 15 residues. Germline CDR1 reads SQVTM; CDR2 reads ANQGSEA. CDR3 DNA sequence: TGCAGCGTTGACGACCTACAGGGGGGGGGCTACGAGCAGTACTTC. Translation gives CSVDDLQGGGYEQYF.

A single count supports this clone. V and J are TRBV11-2 and TRBJ2-7, with 8 bases matching TRBD1. Looked up from germline, CDR1 is SGHAT and CDR2 is FQNNGV. CDR3 size: 16 residues. V lost 3 bases, J lost 4 bases, and 11 bases stayed unmatched. The CDR3 spells CASSFNADRVWYEQYF. The CDR3 region has the DNA TGTGCCAGCAGCTTCAACGCGGACAGGGTCTGGTACGAGCAGTACTTC.

The rearrangement joins TRBV7-6 to TRBJ1-4, with TRBD1 identical over 9 bases. V shed 5 bases, J shed 7 bases, and the junction held 11 bases outside the gene matches. CDR3 length: 16 residues. Germline CDR1 and CDR2: SGHVS and FNYEAQ. The chain's CDR3 is CASSNQQGAVGEKLFF. The CDR3 bases are TGTGCCAGCAGCAACCAACAGGGGGCAGTGGGTGAAAAACTGTTTTTT.